One T cell receptor (beta chain) is described in this entry. Its antigen is not identified. This sample was taken from a study of cytomegalovirus exposure and HLA in healthy donors. This CDR3 is 14 amino acids long. Germline V gene data show CDR1 as SNHLY and CDR2 as FYNNEI. Between the trimmed V and J ends, which lost 4 bases and 2 bases, there was a span of 9 bases. PCR was performed using 60 Vbeta and 13 Jbeta primers. Generated by immunoSEQ multiplex PCR, the TCRdb table keeps only in-frame clones and is missing some. There are more than 90,000 clones in the sample; 70% to 80% occur only once, and 15% to 20% lies in the top ten. Whole-study findings and limits: For presence/absence analyses, sequencing depth was assumed to be roughly uniform across donors. Later analysis suggested most CMV-associated TCR beta chains were HLA-restricted.

Sequenced input: PBMCs. The chain is built from TRBV2 and TRBJ1-5, with unresolved D. The clonotype comes from a man over 45 in good health and CMV-seropositive. CDR3 DNA: TGTGCCAGCAGTGGGCAGTGGCGCAATCAGCCCCAGCATTTT. Translated, it gives CASSGQWRNQPQHF. The full variable domain, its missing parts supplied by reference TRBV2 and TRBJ1-5, is EPEVTQTPSHQVTQMGQEVILRCVPISNHLYFYWYRQILGQKVEFLVSFYNNEISEKSEIFDDQFSVERPDGSNFTLKIRSTKLEDSAMYFCASSGQWRNQPQHFGDGTRLSIL.